This T cell receptor beta chain comes out of a study of spatial heterogeneity in lung cancer. Study overall: Sequence detection consistently recorded a greater number of beta-chain than alpha-chain sequences. Raw-read counts averaged over ten per unique TCR and UMI combination.

Unique molecular identifiers, one per molecule, were present on every TCR cDNA molecule. TCRdb fed the 5' RACE reads into MiXCR, producing one record per CDR3 protein. The table shows roughly 91,000 distinct CDR3 sequences, with 15% to 20% occurring only once. This CDR3 is 16 amino acids long. V was shortened by 0 bases and J by 0 bases, with 11 bases between the two germline ends. CDR1 and CDR2 from the germline V gene are DFQATT and SNEGSKA (reference sequence). Described time point: sample taken at primary tumor resection. No cells were sorted before sequencing. The whole RNA sequenced was extracted from tumor, nontumor lung or frozen PBMC. Donors were some 72 untreated early-stage non-small cell lung cancer patients.

Material: PBMCs, obtained at surgery. The V call is TRBV20-1, the J call TRBJ2-2; perhaps TRBD2 as D (6 bases). The TCR comes from a male donor with early-stage non-small cell lung cancer. CDR3 nucleotide sequence: TGCAGTGCTAGAGATCCGCGGGAAGCGAACACCGGGGAGCTGTTTTTT. This codes for CSARDPREANTGELFF.